This T cell receptor beta chain was sequenced for a study of blood T cells in healthy people across ages. In the study overall: Capture via template switching afforded approximately one barcoded beta molecule per two T cells. Overall study results and limits: Long-lived donors carried more naive CD4+ cells and greater diversity than aged donors.

Total RNA extracted from each sample amounted to at least 5 micrograms. V dropped 4 bases and J dropped 7 bases, with 19 bases sitting between them. CDR1 is LGHDT and CDR2 is YNNKEL in the germline V gene (reference sequence). This CDR3 comprises 15 residues. In this sample, this clonotype turned up a few times. As yet, its antigen is unknown. Next came a second PCR, run for about 6 to 12 cycles, which used a sample-barcoded 5' primer along with a J-beta primer mix. In TCRdb, the 5' RACE reads were re-called with MiXCR into one record per CDR3 protein. Here the sample spans about 830,000 distinct CDR3 sequences, approximately 67% being singletons.

The sequence was collected from a man aged 25-45 years in good health. The chain recombines TRBV3-1 with TRBJ2-5, with no clear D. The sample comprised blood. DNA for the CDR3: TGTGCCAGCAGCCCTACAATAAGTGGTGTGGGGACCCAGTACTTC. This sequence encodes CASSPTISGVGTQYF.